These T cell receptor beta chains were read from a single sample in a study of blood T cell repertoires in COVID-19. The repertoire was sequenced with immunoSEQ multiplex PCR; TCRdb's copy has only in-frame clones and lacks some. Among 110,000 or so clones, just under 90% were seen once, and the ten largest hold over 4%. The sample comprised peripheral blood. Every receptor here comes from a woman aged 50 to 60 with acute or convalescent COVID-19. Each CDR3 is given with its conserved first and last residue. D genes are given only for firm matches. Only some rows state a clone size, as once, few, many or a class for expanded clones.

.	.	TRBV5-6	TRBJ1-1	TGTGCCAGCAGCTGGGGCTTGACAGGATTGACTGAAGCTTTCTTT	CASSWGLTGLTEAFF
.	TRBD1	TRBV7-3	TRBJ2-1	TGTGCCAGCAGCCTGGACAGGGGGAGTGAGCAGTTCTTC	CASSLDRGSEQFF
.	.	TRBV4-2	TRBJ2-5	TGTGCCAGCAGCCGAGGGTCCGCGGAGACCCAGTACTTC	CASSRGSAETQYF
.	.	TRBV4-2	TRBJ2-7	TGTGCCAGCAGCCAAGAGGGAGCGGGCCACGGCGAGCAGTACTTC	CASSQEGAGHGEQYF
few	.	TRBV2	TRBJ1-3	TGTGCCAGCAGAGCTCCTGGGACATCCGGAAACACCATATATTTT	CASRAPGTSGNTIYF
.	.	TRBV7-2	TRBJ2-7	TGTGCCAGCAGCCCACAGGGCGACGAGCAGTACTTC	CASSPQGDEQYF
few	.	TRBV6-5	TRBJ1-1	TGTGCCAGCAAGTCACCGGGACAAGCGAAAGCTTTCTTT	CASKSPGQAKAFF
once	TRBD1	TRBV24-1	TRBJ2-5	TGTGCCACCAGTGATTTGACAGGGGATGAAGAGACCCAGTACTTC	CATSDLTGDEETQYF
.	.	TRBV3-1/TRBV3-2	TRBJ2-2	TGTGCCAGCAGCCGAGCAGGGAACACCGGGGAGCTGTTTTTT	CASSRAGNTGELFF
once	.	TRBV18	TRBJ2-7	TGTGCCAGCTCACCATCCAGCGGAGTCCCCGCCTACGAGCAGTACTTC	CASSPSSGVPAYEQYF
.	.	TRBV10-3	TRBJ2-2	TGTGCCATCAGTGAGTTCGTGGGGGCGAACGGGGAGCTGTTTTTT	CAISEFVGANGELFF
.	.	TRBV11-2	TRBJ1-1	TGTGCCAGCAACCGAGGGAGTACGAACACTGAAGCTTTCTTT	CASNRGSTNTEAFF
.	TRBD2	TRBV5-1	TRBJ2-5	TGCGCCAGCAGAACTAGCGGGGGGCTTGAGACCCAGTACTTC	CASRTSGGLETQYF
.	TRBD1	TRBV5-8	TRBJ1-1	TGTGCCAGCAGACCGGGAGACGTACAGGGGTTGAACACTGAAGCTTTCTTT	CASRPGDVQGLNTEAFF
.	TRBD1	TRBV5-1	TRBJ1-1	TGCGCCAGCAGCTTAACCGGGACAGGGGAAACTGAAGCTTTCTTT	CASSLTGTGETEAFF
.	TRBD1	TRBV6-2/TRBV6-3	TRBJ1-2	TGTGCCAGCAGTTGGACAGGGGACCTAGACGGGTTGAACTATGGCTACACCTTC	CASSWTGDLDGLNYGYTF
.	TRBD1	TRBV4-3	TRBJ1-3	TGCGCCAGCAGCCAAGGGGTCGGAACAGGGGAAGGAAACACCATATATTTT	CASSQGVGTGEGNTIYF
.	TRBD1	TRBV5-1	TRBJ2-6	TGCGCCAGCAGCCCCCGGACAGGGATCTTATCTGGGGCCAACGTCCTGACTTTC	CASSPRTGILSGANVLTF
.	.	TRBV29-1	TRBJ2-1	TGCAGCGTTGAAGATATCGGTGAAGTTGAATACAATGAGCAGTTCTTC	CSVEDIGEVEYNEQFF
.	.	TRBV3-1/TRBV3-2	TRBJ2-6	TGTGCCAGCAGCCGAGGCTCTGGGGCCAACGTCCTGACTTTC	CASSRGSGANVLTF
.	.	TRBV12-3/TRBV12-4	TRBJ1-1	TGTGCCAGCAGTTTAGCGAGTGGAGGTGGTTTCTTT	CASSLASGGGFF
.	.	TRBV18	TRBJ1-1	TGTGCCAGCTCACCGGCCGGGACTGAAGCTTTCTTT	CASSPAGTEAFF
.	.	TRBV9	TRBJ2-3	TGTGCCAGCAGCGTATCCGGGAGTAGACTAGATACGCAGTATTTT	CASSVSGSRLDTQYF
.	TRBD2	TRBV5-8	TRBJ2-1	TGTGCCAGCAGCCACATACTAGCGGGAGGGTACAATGAGCAGTTCTTC	CASSHILAGGYNEQFF
.	TRBD2	TRBV7-2	TRBJ2-1	TGTGCCAGCAGAATAGCGGGGAGGTCCCACAATGAGCAGTTCTTC	CASRIAGRSHNEQFF
few	.	TRBV4-2	TRBJ2-2	TGTGCCAGCAGCCAAGAAGGCGGTTATACCGGGGAGCTGTTTTTT	CASSQEGGYTGELFF
.	.	TRBV7-9	TRBJ1-2	TGTGCCAGCAGCCCTCCGCAGAGGGATGGCTACACCTTC	CASSPPQRDGYTF
few	TRBD1	TRBV24-1	TRBJ2-1	TGTGCCACCAACGAAAGTTCCGGGACAGGAGGGAATGAGCAGTTCTTC	CATNESSGTGGNEQFF
.	TRBD1	TRBV3-1/TRBV3-2	TRBJ1-3	TGTGCCAGCAGCCCGACAGGGATTGGAAACACCATATATTTT	CASSPTGIGNTIYF
.	.	TRBV2	TRBJ2-1	TGTGCCAGCAGTGAGTTTGGGCTTCAGTTCTTC	CASSEFGLQFF
.	.	TRBV2	TRBJ1-2	TGTGCCAACTCGTGGAGGTCGGAAGATGGCTACACCTTC	CANSWRSEDGYTF
.	.	TRBV7-2	TRBJ2-3	TGTGCCAGCAGCCTCAGGAATGGGTATTCAGATACGCAGTATTTT	CASSLRNGYSDTQYF
.	.	TRBV12-3/TRBV12-4	TRBJ1-2	TGTGCCAGCAGCGGGCGGAGGCTCTATGGCTACACCTTC	CASSGRRLYGYTF
.	.	TRBV11-2	TRBJ1-2	TGTGCCAGCAGCGCCGGCGGACACCTCTATGGCTACACCTTC	CASSAGGHLYGYTF
.	TRBD1	TRBV30	TRBJ1-2	TGTGCCTGGAGCGGGACAGGGGCTCTGTATGGCTACACCTTC	CAWSGTGALYGYTF
few	.	TRBV5-1	TRBJ2-2	TGCGCCAGCAGCCCCAATACCGGGGAGCTGTTTTTT	CASSPNTGELFF
.	.	TRBV3-1/TRBV3-2	TRBJ1-1	TGTGCCAGCGGGGGTGCTGGGGGGTTAATGAACACTGAAGCTTTCTTT	CASGGAGGLMNTEAFF
once	.	TRBV6-5	TRBJ2-4	TGTGCCAGCAGGAAGGGGCCCGACCTTACTGACATTCAGTACTTC	CASRKGPDLTDIQYF
few	TRBD1	TRBV7-3	TRBJ1-6	TGTGCCAGCAGCTTACAGGGGGATAATTCACCCCTCCACTTT	CASSLQGDNSPLHF
.	.	TRBV16	TRBJ2-1	TGTGCCAGCAGCCACCTTCGAGGGAGCAATGAGCAGTTCTTC	CASSHLRGSNEQFF
.	TRBD2	TRBV5-1	TRBJ2-2	TGCGCCCGCGGTCCCGGGGGGGGTAAAGTAGCGAACACCGGGGAGCTGTTTTTT	CARGPGGGKVANTGELFF
.	.	TRBV18	TRBJ1-4	TGTGCCAGCTCACTGCTCAGGGTCGCGGCAACTAATGAAAAACTGTTTTTT	CASSLLRVAATNEKLFF